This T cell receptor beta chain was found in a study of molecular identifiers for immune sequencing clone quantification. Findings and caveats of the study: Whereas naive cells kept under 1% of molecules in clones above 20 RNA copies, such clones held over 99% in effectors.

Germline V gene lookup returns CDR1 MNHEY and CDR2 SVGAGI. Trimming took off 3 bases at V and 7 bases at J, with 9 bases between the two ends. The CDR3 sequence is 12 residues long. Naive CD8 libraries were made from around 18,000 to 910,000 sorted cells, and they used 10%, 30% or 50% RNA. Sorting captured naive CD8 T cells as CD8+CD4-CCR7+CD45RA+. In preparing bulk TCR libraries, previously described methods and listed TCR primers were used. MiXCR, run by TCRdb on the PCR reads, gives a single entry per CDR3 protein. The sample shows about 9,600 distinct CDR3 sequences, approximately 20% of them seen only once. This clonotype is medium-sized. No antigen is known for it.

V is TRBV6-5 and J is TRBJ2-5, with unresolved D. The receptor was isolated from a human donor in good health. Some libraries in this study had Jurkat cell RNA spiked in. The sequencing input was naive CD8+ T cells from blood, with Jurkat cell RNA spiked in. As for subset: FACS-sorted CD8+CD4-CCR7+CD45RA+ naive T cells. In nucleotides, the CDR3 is TGTGCCAGCAGTTATGGAGAAGGGACCCAGTACTTC. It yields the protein CASSYGEGTQYF.